Reported below is one TCR beta chain. Its recognized antigen is unknown. Per-base quality was not reported, and no clone a single base away is much larger than it. This sample is part of a study of cytomegalovirus exposure and HLA in healthy donors (dated by TCRdb to the late 2010s). Concerning the study at large: According to an earlier analysis of several hundred of the donors, 200 million or so T cells yielded 95 million to 140 million unique TCR beta sequences and 276 Gb of sequence data. The later analysis used no new phenotypic data to find candidate immune exposures, relying instead on TCR beta sequences and their occurrence across donors. About five DR-DQ haplotypes were handled as single units for association and clustering, since linkage in the cohort was strong. All discovery cohort repertoires had been generated using a single sequencing platform. The number of donors typed differed by locus, with roughly 620-630 for A, B, C, DRB1 and DQB1, roughly 520 for DQA1, 606 for DPA1, and roughly 450 for DPB1. A later analysis re-analyzed previously published TCR beta repertoires from approximately 670 donors and added high-resolution HLA genotyping to study TCR occurrence patterns. Of the roughly 400 genotyped donors, over 70% fell in the genetic ancestry cluster associated with self-reported Caucasian donors. On average, about 200,000 unique TCR beta nucleotide sequences were sequenced per donor among several hundred genotyped donors of the cohort, with roughly 18% of those sequences being non-productive. In an earlier analysis of more than 550 of the donors, high-throughput TCR beta sequencing was used to judge whether each TCR beta V gene segment behaved as functional or pseudogenic. A separate validation cohort of about 110 different subjects was used in addition to the approximately 700-subject first cohort. The study aimed to test whether cataloging public T cell receptors could reveal signatures of past pathogen exposure. A later genetic analysis took genome-wide SNP genotypes for about 55% of the 666 donors and used that subset as a discovery cohort. HLA typing included class I and class II loci at four-digit resolution. The T cell repertoires of about 700 subjects were profiled by immunosequencing and related to cytomegalovirus serostatus. To predict cytomegalovirus infection status, the study combined high-throughput TCR immunosequencing, statistical association of individual TCRs with disease status, and machine learning. Donor age, sex, ethnicity and CMV serostatus were compiled together with the repertoire data. Approximately 310 gigabases of sequencing data and tens of millions of unique TCR sequences were included in an early release covering roughly 600 HLA-typed donors.

CDR1 and CDR2, per the germline V gene, are MNHEY and SVGAGI. Relative to germline, V is missing 6 bases and J is missing 2 bases, with 4 bases of the junction outside any gene match. Spanning cysteine to phenylalanine, the CDR3 consists of 14 amino acids. The entry retains the CDR3 DNA only, 42 bases that are in frame from base 1. Libraries were constructed by the immunoSEQ multiplex PCR assay. For the multiplex PCR, a mixture combining 60 forward primers for TCR Vbeta segments and 13 reverse primers for TCR Jbeta segments was used. Amplification of the CDR3 region of rearranged TCR beta genes was performed with a multiplex PCR assay on genomic DNA. On the Illumina HiSeq System, the amplified TCR beta libraries were sequenced as 87-base-pair reads. The original methods were these. In a later analysis, tens of millions of unique TCR beta chains were counted across the approximately 640 repertoires, and roughly 10 million of these chains were shared by at least two donors. A nearest-neighbor algorithm error-corrected the raw reads and collapsed the reads into unique sequences, merging closely related sequences to remove PCR and sequencing errors. Alignment of CDR3 sequences to IMGT reference sequences was used to assign V, D and J gene segments. Each retained sequence needed at least a six-nucleotide match to both a V gene segment and a J gene segment. A rearrangement counted as productive if the CDR3 had no stop codons and remained in frame with V and J, and every other rearrangement counted as non-productive. CDR3 was defined according to IMGT convention as the region running from the second conserved V-encoded cysteine to the conserved J-encoded phenylalanine. In an earlier analysis of around 540 of the donors, sequences lacking an unambiguous match to a single V gene segment were excluded. In an earlier analysis of about 590 of the donors, a V segment was called functional when productive rearrangements were above 56.7%, and segregating when the standard deviation between donors exceeded 5%. A statistical classification framework was built to diagnose cytomegalovirus status from the catalog of TCR beta chain sequences. In a later analysis, TCR nucleotide sequences were compared against IMGT/GENE-DB human TR gene sequences so that V and J genes could be assigned. A later analysis assigned CDR3 sequences and most-parsimonious VDJ recombination scenarios with the TCRdist pipeline. In a later analysis, each TCR beta chain was defined by its CDR3 amino acid sequence together with its V-gene family, and reads lacking a unique V-gene family were excluded. As a way to deal with suspected cross-contamination and a sequencing artifact, a later analysis dropped roughly 600 nucleotide sequences that were highly shared and had low generation probability. For each public chain, a later analysis derived a clonal expansion index from normalized ranks of inferred template counts within each repertoire. A later analysis computed generation probabilities with a VDJ recombination model fitted to out-of-frame rearrangements, and checked the results against IGoR. Hypergeometric tests were used in a later analysis to score TCR-TCR, TCR-HLA and TCR-CMV co-occurrence, with a repertoire-size bias correction applied to the TCR pairs. A later analysis estimated false discovery rates by permuting HLA or CMV assignments 20 times. In a later analysis, co-occurring TCRs were grouped with DBSCAN, and TCRdist sequence similarity was added when clustering was performed within HLA-allele-positive subsets. Repertoires with fewer than 30,000 or more than 120,000 public chains, plus five repertoires with anomalous nucleotide sharing, were excluded from co-occurrence clustering. This is the immuneACCESS table as TCRdb keeps it, with only in-frame sequences that have V and J called. A part of the clones is gone; compared with another copy, unresolved V genes explain less than half, and the rest is unexplained. V, J and clone size are taken as reported in that table, and D and trimming were inferred from the DNA itself. This sample has under 55,000 clones in its table, and 73% of those were observed once. The top ten hold about 3% of the sample.

The cohort was made up of approximately 670 healthy bone marrow donors. At the time of sampling, all cohort members were nominally healthy, though unrecorded immune exposures were likely present. The donor was CMV seronegative and was included in the group of over 300 seronegative cohort members. Every donor gave a peripheral blood sample, and the peripheral blood mononuclear cells from that sample were used for TCR beta sequencing. Genomic DNA was extracted from the blood cell samples with the Qiagen DNeasy Blood Extraction Kit. Study-level results and caveats: A later analysis found that HLA-associated TCR beta chains were more clonally expanded and had lower generation probabilities than equally common non-associated chains. Sequencing depth was assumed to be roughly uniform across donors in the presence/absence analyses, though that assumption may not hold. A later analysis found that most CMV-associated TCR beta chains appeared HLA-restricted, with HLA associations seemingly driven largely by CMV exposure. Correlated functional status among segregating V segments might be attributable to linkage disequilibrium, but an unknown experimental factor could not be ruled out. Because counts were too low, roughly 18 rarely observed V segments, including chromosome 9 orphons, were left out of the earlier analysis of 500 to 750 of the donors. A few of the identified cytomegalovirus-associated TCR beta chains were confirmed in vitro to be specific for cytomegalovirus antigens. A group of highly shared sequence variants was considered likely to be a technical artifact of the sequencing pipeline. The authors suggested that the approach could potentially be generalized to other disease states and immunological phenotypes. When HLA alleles, especially DR and DQ, strongly co-occurred, TCR associations were difficult to assign to individual alleles. While some public TCRs were present in many individuals, most TCR sequences turned up only very rarely across donors. The only immune exposure information available for the cohort was CMV serostatus. A later genetic analysis reported fewer N-insertions in productive TCRs among donors in an Asian-associated ancestry cluster than the approximately 670-donor mean. An earlier analysis of approximately 570 of the donors showed that most TCR beta V segments appeared in productive rearrangements either about 87% or about 30% of the time, which broadly matched IMGT annotations. Because some donors lacked HLA typing at each locus, the association tests relied only on the typed subset. The classifier was reported to diagnose cytomegalovirus status with high specificity and sensitivity in both the original cohort and the validation cohort. This cohort had only TCR beta chains sequenced, and the lack of alpha or paired-chain data limited which features could be detected. According to a later analysis, TCR association rates differed among HLA loci, with DRB1 alleles showing the most associated TCRs and HLA-C alleles showing the fewest. The 87-base-pair reads could not distinguish some IMGT-functional V segments, including TRBV6-2 and TRBV6-3, so those segments were excluded. Several of the top co-occurrence clusters appeared to be linked to parvovirus B19, influenza, CMV and Epstein-Barr virus, according to a later analysis. An association between a missense DCLRE1C variant and V-gene and J-gene trimming of TCR beta chains was found in a later genetic analysis and replicated in an independent cohort. A further reported finding was that TCR beta sequences accurately predicted the HLA-A and HLA-B alleles for most subjects in the first cohort. Specific HLA alleles were associated with 18,000 or so TCR beta sequences at a false discovery rate of 0.05 in a later analysis. A total of 164 TCR beta chains were listed by the study as associated with cytomegalovirus.

This receptor chain uses TRBV6-5 and TRBJ2-3, and TRBD2 aligns with 8 junction nucleotides. The sequencing input was PBMCs. The source of this sequence is a young man in good health and CMV-seronegative. The CDR3 reads CASRLAGNTDTQYF. The sequenced DNA is TGTGCCAGCAGGCTAGCGGGCAACACAGATACGCAGTATTTT.